Detailed here is one T cell receptor (beta chain). The data belong to a study of blood T cells in healthy people across ages. Extractions gave at least 5.5 micrograms of total RNA per sample. Then a second PCR, running about 6 to 11 cycles, was carried out with a sample-barcoded 5' primer and a J-beta primer mix. MiXCR was run by TCRdb on the 5' RACE reads, yielding one entry per CDR3 protein. This sample has almost 300,000 distinct CDR3 sequences, with 25% to 30% found just once. This CDR3 has 11 amino acids. Trimming removed 6 bases from V and 8 bases from J, with 10 bases in between. CDR1 is MNHNS and CDR2 is SASEGT in the germline V gene.

The clonotype was recovered from a woman in her sixties or seventies in good health. The chain combines TRBV6-1 with TRBJ1-1; D is uncertain. The sequenced material came from blood. In nucleotides, the CDR3 is TGTGCCAGCAGGATGAACGCCGAAGCTTTCTTT. Protein: CASRMNAEAFF.